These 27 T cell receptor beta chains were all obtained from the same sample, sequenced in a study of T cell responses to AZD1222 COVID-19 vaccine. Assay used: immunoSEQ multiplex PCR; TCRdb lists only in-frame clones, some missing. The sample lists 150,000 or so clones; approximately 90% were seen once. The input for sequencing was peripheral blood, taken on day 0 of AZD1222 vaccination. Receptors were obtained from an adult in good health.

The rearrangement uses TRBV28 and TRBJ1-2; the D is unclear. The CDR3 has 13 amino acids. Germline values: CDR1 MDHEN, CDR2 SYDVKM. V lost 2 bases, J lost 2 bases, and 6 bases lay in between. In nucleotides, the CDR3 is TGTGCCAGCAGTTTAAATCCCAACTATGGCTACACCTTC. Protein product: CASSLNPNYGYTF.

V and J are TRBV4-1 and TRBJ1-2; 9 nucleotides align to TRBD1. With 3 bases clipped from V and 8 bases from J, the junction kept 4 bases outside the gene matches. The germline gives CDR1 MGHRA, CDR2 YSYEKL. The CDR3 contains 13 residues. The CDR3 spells CASSHGTGRGYTF. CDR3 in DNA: TGCGCCAGCAGCCACGGGACAGGGCGCGGCTACACCTTC.

CDR3 in amino acids: CASSGTLRGQETQYF. The CDR3 DNA reads TGTGCCAGCAGTGGGACACTACGGGGCCAAGAGACCCAGTACTTC. The rearrangement links TRBV28 to TRBJ2-5, with D tentatively TRBD1 (6 bases). The CDR3 contains 15 residues. The germline gives CDR1 MDHEN, CDR2 SYDVKM. Trimming took off 5 bases at V and 1 base at J, with 14 bases between the two ends.

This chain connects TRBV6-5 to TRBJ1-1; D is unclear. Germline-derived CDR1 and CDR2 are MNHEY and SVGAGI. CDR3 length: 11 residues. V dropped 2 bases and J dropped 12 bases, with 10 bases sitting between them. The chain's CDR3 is CASSYGLGTFF. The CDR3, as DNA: TGTGCCAGCAGTTACGGGCTTGGAACTTTCTTT.

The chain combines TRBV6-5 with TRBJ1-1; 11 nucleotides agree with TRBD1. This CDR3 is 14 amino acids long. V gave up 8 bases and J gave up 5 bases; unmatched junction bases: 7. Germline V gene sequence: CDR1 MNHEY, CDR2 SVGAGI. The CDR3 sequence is CASLKDRGQTEAFF. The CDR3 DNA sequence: TGTGCCAGCCTAAAGGACAGGGGGCAAACTGAAGCTTTCTTT.

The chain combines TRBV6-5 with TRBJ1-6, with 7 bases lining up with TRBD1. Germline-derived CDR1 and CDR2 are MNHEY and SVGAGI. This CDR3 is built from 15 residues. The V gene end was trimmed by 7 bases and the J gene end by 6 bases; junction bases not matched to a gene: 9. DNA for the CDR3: TGTGCCAGCACTTTACAGGGGACTATTAATTCACCCCTCCACTTT. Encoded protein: CASTLQGTINSPLHF.

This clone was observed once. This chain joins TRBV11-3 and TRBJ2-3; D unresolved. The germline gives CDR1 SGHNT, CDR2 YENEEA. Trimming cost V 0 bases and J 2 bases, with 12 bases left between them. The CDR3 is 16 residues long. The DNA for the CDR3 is TGTGCCAGCAGCTTAGACTCGCGGATCCACACAGATACGCAGTATTTT. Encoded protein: CASSLDSRIHTDTQYF.

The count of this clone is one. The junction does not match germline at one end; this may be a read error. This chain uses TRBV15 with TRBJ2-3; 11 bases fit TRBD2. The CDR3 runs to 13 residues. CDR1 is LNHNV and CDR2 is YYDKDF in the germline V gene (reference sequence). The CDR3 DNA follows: TGTGCCACCAGCAGAGATTTGCGACTAGCGGGATTTTGG. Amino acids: CATSRDLRLAGFW.

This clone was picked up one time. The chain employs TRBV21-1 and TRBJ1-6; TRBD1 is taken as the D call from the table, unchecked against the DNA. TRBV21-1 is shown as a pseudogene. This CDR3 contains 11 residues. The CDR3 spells CASSKGAALHF. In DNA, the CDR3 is TGTGCCAGCAGCAAAGGGGCAGCCCTCCACTTT.

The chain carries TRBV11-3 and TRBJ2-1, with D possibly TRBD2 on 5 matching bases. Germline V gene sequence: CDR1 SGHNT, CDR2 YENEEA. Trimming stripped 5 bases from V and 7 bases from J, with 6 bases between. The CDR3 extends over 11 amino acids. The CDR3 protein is CASSPGNEQFF. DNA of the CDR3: TGTGCCAGCAGCCCGGGGAATGAGCAGTTCTTC. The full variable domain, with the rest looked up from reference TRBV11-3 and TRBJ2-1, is EAGVVQSPRYKIIEKKQPVAFWCNPISGHNTLYWYLQNLGQGPELLIRYENEEAVDDSQLPKDRFSAERLKGVDSTLKIQPAELGDSAVYLCASSPGNEQFFGPGTRLTVL.

In nucleotides, the CDR3 is TGCAGCGTTGAACTGGAGGGGGCTGGGTATGGCTACACCTTC. As protein: CSVELEGAGYGYTF. V usage is TRBV29-1 and J usage is TRBJ1-2; 7 bases match TRBD1. V shed 2 bases, J shed 5 bases, and the junction held 8 bases outside the gene matches. Germline loops: CDR1 SQVTM, CDR2 ANQGSEA. This CDR3 has 14 amino acids.

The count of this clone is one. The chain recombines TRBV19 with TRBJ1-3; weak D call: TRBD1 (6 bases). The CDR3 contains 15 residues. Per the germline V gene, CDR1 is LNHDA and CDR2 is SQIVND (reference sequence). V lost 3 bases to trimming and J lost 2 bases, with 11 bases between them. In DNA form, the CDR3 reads TGTGCCAGTAGTATTACCGGGACAACTGGAAACACCATATATTTT. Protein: CASSITGTTGNTIYF.

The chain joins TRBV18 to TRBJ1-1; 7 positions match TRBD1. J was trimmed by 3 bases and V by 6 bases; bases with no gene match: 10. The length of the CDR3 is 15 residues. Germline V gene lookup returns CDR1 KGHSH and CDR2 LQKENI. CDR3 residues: CASSPGQPRDTEAFF. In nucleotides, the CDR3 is TGTGCCAGCTCCCCGGGACAGCCTAGGGACACTGAAGCTTTCTTT.

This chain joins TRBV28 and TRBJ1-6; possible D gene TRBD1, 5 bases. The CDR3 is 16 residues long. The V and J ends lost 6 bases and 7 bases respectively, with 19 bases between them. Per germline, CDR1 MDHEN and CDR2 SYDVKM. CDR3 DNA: TGTGCCAGCAGACCCATAACAGGAGGCGGCAATTCACCCCTCCACTTT. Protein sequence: CASRPITGGGNSPLHF.

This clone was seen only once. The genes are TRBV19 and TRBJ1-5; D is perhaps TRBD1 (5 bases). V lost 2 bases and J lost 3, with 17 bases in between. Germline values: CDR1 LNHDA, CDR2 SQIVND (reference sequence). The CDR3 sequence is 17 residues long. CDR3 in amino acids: CASSIRGTGLVNQPQHF. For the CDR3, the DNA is TGTGCCAGTAGTATAAGGGGAACGGGACTTGTCAATCAGCCCCAGCATTTT.

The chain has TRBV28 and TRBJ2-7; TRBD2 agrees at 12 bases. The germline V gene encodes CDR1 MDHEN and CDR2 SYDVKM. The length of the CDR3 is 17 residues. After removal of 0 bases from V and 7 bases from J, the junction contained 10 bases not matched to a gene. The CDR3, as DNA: TGTGCCAGCAGTTTATGGCGTCTAGCGGGAGGGCCTGGGGAGCAGTACTTC. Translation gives CASSLWRLAGGPGEQYF.

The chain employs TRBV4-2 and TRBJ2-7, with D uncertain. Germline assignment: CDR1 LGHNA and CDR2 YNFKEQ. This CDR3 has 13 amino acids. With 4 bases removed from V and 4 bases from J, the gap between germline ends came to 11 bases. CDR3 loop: CASSPLGLYEQYF. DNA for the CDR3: TGTGCCAGCAGCCCTCTGGGTCTTTACGAGCAGTACTTC.

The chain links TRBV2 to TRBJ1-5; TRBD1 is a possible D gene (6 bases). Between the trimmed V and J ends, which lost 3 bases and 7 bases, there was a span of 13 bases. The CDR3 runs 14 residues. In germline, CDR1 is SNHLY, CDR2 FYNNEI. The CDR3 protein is CASSEGTTGQPQHF. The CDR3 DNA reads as TGTGCCAGCAGTGAGGGGACCACAGGGCAGCCCCAGCATTTT.

The DNA for the CDR3 is TGTGCCAGCAGGTTAAGGGGGGCCAGTGATCAGCCCCAGCATTTT. It codes for CASRLRGASDQPQHF. The genes are TRBV28 and TRBJ1-5; tentative D call: TRBD1 (6 bases). The CDR3 is 15 amino acids. The germline V gene encodes CDR1 MDHEN and CDR2 SYDVKM. The V end lost 6 bases, the J end lost 5 bases, and 17 bases lay between the germline ends.

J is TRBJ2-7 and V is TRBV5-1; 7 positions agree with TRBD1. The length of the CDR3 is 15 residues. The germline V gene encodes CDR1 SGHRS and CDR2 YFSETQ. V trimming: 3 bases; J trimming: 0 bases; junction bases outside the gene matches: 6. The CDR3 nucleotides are TGCGCCAGCAGCTCCCTTGGACAGGCCTCCTACGAGCAGTACTTC. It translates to CASSSLGQASYEQYF.

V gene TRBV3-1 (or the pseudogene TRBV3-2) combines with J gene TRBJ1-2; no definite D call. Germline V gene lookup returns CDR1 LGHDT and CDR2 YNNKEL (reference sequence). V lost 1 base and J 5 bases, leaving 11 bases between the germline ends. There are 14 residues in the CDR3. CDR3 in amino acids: CASSQVVDSYGYTF. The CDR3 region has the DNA TGTGCCAGCAGCCAAGTAGTGGACTCATATGGCTACACCTTC.

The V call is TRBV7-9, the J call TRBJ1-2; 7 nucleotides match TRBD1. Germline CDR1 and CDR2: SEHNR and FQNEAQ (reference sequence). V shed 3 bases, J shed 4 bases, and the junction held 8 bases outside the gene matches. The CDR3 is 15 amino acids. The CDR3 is CASSFEGGAGYGYTF. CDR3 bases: TGTGCCAGCAGCTTCGAAGGGGGCGCGGGCTATGGCTACACCTTC.

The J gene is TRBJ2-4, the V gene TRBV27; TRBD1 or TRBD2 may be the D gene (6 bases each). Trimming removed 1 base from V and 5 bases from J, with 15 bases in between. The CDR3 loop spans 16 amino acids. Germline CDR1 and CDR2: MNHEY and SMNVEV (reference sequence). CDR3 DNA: TGTGCCAGCAGTTTATTCCCGGGGGCGGAAGAAAACATTCAGTACTTC. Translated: CASSLFPGAEENIQYF.

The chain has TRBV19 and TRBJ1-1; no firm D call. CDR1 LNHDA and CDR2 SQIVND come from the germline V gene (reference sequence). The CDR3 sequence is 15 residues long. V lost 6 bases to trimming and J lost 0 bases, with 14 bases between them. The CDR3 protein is CASSLPEAMNTEAFF. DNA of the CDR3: TGTGCCAGTAGCCTGCCGGAGGCGATGAACACTGAAGCTTTCTTT.

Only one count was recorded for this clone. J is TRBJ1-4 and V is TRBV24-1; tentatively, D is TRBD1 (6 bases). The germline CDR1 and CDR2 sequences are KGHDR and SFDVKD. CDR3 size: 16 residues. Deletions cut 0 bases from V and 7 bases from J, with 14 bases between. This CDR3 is CATSDLLGGASEKLFF. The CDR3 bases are TGTGCCACCAGTGATTTGCTTGGGGGCGCATCTGAAAAACTGTTTTTT.

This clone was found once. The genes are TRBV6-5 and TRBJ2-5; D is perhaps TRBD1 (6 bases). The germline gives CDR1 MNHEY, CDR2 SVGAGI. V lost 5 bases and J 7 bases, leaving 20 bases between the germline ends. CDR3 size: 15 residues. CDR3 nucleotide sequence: TGTGCCAGCAGTCCCGCCGCCCAGGGGTTTGTGACCCAGTACTTC. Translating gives CASSPAAQGFVTQYF.

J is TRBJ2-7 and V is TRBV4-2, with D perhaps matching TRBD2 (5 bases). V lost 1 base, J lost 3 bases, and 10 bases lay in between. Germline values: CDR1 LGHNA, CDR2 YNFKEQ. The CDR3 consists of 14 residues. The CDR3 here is CASSQGRGSYEQYF. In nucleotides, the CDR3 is TGTGCCAGCAGCCAAGGTCGGGGTAGCTACGAGCAGTACTTC.